Listed here are 14 T cell receptor beta chains from one sample, sequenced in a study of blood T cell repertoires in COVID-19. Method: immunoSEQ multiplex PCR; TCRdb's copy keeps in-frame clones and lacks some. The sample lists about 44,000 clones, roughly nine tenths occurring once. Sequencing input: peripheral blood. These receptor sequences come from a man aged 65-85 years with active COVID-19.

The V call is TRBV6-5, the J call TRBJ1-2; no definite D call. There are 10 residues in the CDR3. Germline V gives CDR1 MNHEY, CDR2 SVGAGI. V lost 6 bases and J lost 10, with 9 bases in between. CDR3: CASRDWIYTF. DNA for the CDR3: TGTGCCAGCAGGGACTGGATCTACACCTTC.

The CDR3 DNA sequence: TGTGCCAGCCTCGGGGAGCGGGGGTCCTACGAGCAGTACTTC. It codes for CASLGERGSYEQYF. V and J are TRBV18 and TRBJ2-7; 8 bases agree with TRBD2. V was pared by 8 bases and J by 1 base, with 7 bases of the junction left unmatched. The CDR3 has 14 residues. Germline V gene sequence: CDR1 KGHSH, CDR2 LQKENI. Complete variable domain (other parts from reference TRBV18 and TRBJ2-7): NAGVMQNPRHLVRRRGQEARLRCSPMKGHSHVYWYRQLPEEGLKFMVYLQKENIIDESGMPKERFSAEFPKEGPSILRIQQVVRGDSAAYFCASLGERGSYEQYFGPGTRLTVT.

In the case of this clone: One junction end disagrees with the germline gene, perhaps due to a read error. V gene TRBV6-1 combines with J gene TRBJ2-6; D perhaps matches TRBD1 (7 bases). Germline values: CDR1 MNHNS, CDR2 SASEGT. The CDR3 extends over 19 amino acids. The CDR3, as DNA: TGTGTCAGCAGTGGGGCCGAGCAGGGGGGTAGCTCTGGGGCCAACGTCCTGACTTTC. It translates to CVSSGAEQGGSSGANVLTF.

The rearrangement joins TRBV6-5 to TRBJ2-5; 7 positions agree with TRBD1. Germline V gene sequence: CDR1 MNHEY, CDR2 SVGAGI. V shed 7 bases, J shed 5 bases, and the junction held 7 bases outside the gene matches. The CDR3 consists of 13 residues. The CDR3 reads CASTPGGRETQYF. In DNA, the CDR3 is TGTGCCAGCACTCCAGGGGGTCGGGAGACCCAGTACTTC.

The CDR3 nucleotides are TGCGCCAGCAGCACGGATTCTTCGAGGGGACTAGGGGATGAGCAGTTCTTC. Translating it yields CASSTDSSRGLGDEQFF. The chain combines TRBV5-1 with TRBJ2-1, with TRBD2 identical over 8 bases. V lost 4 bases, J lost 8 bases, and 17 bases stayed unmatched. This CDR3 spans 17 amino acids. Per germline, CDR1 SGHRS and CDR2 YFSETQ.

This chain links TRBV7-9 with TRBJ2-5; 8 bases are a match to TRBD2. Germline V gene lookup returns CDR1 SEHNR and CDR2 FQNEAQ (reference sequence). J gave up 4 bases and V 4 bases, and 11 bases lay outside the gene matches. This CDR3 is 16 amino acids long. The CDR3 region is CASSSPFGLATETQYF. The CDR3 DNA is TGTGCCAGCAGCTCACCCTTCGGACTAGCTACAGAGACCCAGTACTTC.

This sequence joins TRBV19 and TRBJ2-7; D might be TRBD1 (6 bases). V lost 3 bases and J 2 bases, leaving 14 bases between the germline ends. This CDR3 contains 15 residues. Germline CDR1 reads LNHDA; CDR2 reads SQIVND (reference sequence). CDR3 in DNA: TGTGCCAGTAGTATCCCCGGACAGCGGACCTACGAGCAGTACTTC. Its protein is CASSIPGQRTYEQYF.

V and J are TRBV6-5 and TRBJ2-2, with D perhaps TRBD2 (6 bases). Trimming pared 1 base from V and 6 bases from J, leaving 12 bases between. The CDR3 contains 15 residues. CDR1 is MNHEY, CDR2 SVGAGI, per germline. Written as DNA, the CDR3 is TGTGCCAGCAGTTACTACGGGACTTCGCCCGGGGAGCTGTTTTTT. It specifies CASSYYGTSPGELFF.

V and J are TRBV19 and TRBJ2-1, with 9 bases aligning to TRBD2. This CDR3 comprises 15 residues. Trimming cost V 3 bases and J 4 bases; bases outside gene matches: 4. Germline V gene data show CDR1 as LNHDA and CDR2 as SQIVND (reference sequence). The CDR3 region has the DNA TGTGCCAGTAGTATGGGTAGCGGGGGTTACAATGAGCAGTTCTTC. Residues: CASSMGSGGYNEQFF.

This sequence joins TRBV7-9 and TRBJ2-7, with D possibly being TRBD2 (5 bases). There are 13 residues in the CDR3. Germline V gene data show CDR1 as SEHNR and CDR2 as FQNEAQ (reference sequence). The V end was cut by 5 bases, the J end by 7 bases, with 15 bases between. CDR3 coding DNA: TGTGCCAGCAGCCCCCCCCCGGGCGGGGAGCAGTACTTC. Amino acids: CASSPPPGGEQYF. Full variable domain (remainder filled in from reference TRBV7-9 and TRBJ2-7): DTGVSQNPRHKITKRGQNVTFRCDPISEHNRLYWYRQTLGQGPEFLTYFQNEAQLEKSRLLSDRFSAERPKGSFSTLEIQRTEQGDSAMYLCASSPPPGGEQYFGPGTRLTVT.

The rearrangement uses TRBV20-1 and TRBJ2-1; TRBD2 agrees at 14 bases. This CDR3 has 14 residues. The germline V gene has CDR1 DFQATT and CDR2 SNEGSKA (reference sequence). The ends lost 3 bases at V and 10 bases at J; junction bases unmatched: 5. As DNA, the CDR3 is TGCAGTGCTAGTAAGGGACTAGCGGGGGACGAGCAGTTCTTC. Amino acid sequence: CSASKGLAGDEQFF.

This chain links TRBV10-3 with TRBJ1-1; D gene unclear. The CDR3 spans 13 residues. Deletions cut 0 bases from V and 3 bases from J, with 5 bases between. The germline V gene has CDR1 ENHRY and CDR2 SYGVKD. This CDR3 is CAISESRDTEAFF. DNA for the CDR3: TGTGCCATCAGTGAGTCGAGGGACACTGAAGCTTTCTTT.

The chain is built from TRBV7-9 and TRBJ1-2, with D possibly being TRBD1 (6 bases). CDR1 is SEHNR and CDR2 is FQNEAQ in the germline V gene (reference sequence). V dropped 2 bases and J dropped 7 bases, with 11 bases sitting between them. CDR3 length: 13 amino acids. CDR3 protein: CASSLSSGVGYTF. The CDR3 DNA reads TGTGCCAGCAGCTTATCCTCAGGGGTTGGCTACACCTTC.

The chain is built from TRBV18 and TRBJ2-6; D possibly corresponds to TRBD2 (6 bases). Trimming left V 4 bases short and J 2 bases short, with 9 bases between. The germline V gene has CDR1 KGHSH and CDR2 LQKENI. The CDR3 sequence is 15 residues long. CDR3 in DNA: TGTGCCAGCTCACTGACTAGGCCTGGGGCCAACGTCCTGACTTTC. This encodes CASSLTRPGANVLTF.